This TCR beta chain came from a study of OX40 agonist ivuxolimab in advanced cancers. Whole-study context: Patients with prior anti-PD-1, anti-PD-L1 or anti-CTLA-4 therapy were eligible; 40% had some.

General study points: Also present in some nonresponders was a low level of normalized T-cell clonal expansion. Compared with CD4+, CD8+ T cells on average had more expanded clones. At 0.1 to 3.0 mg/kg and by week 6, CD4+ and CD8+ T cells in the blood had expanded clonally.

Profiling relied on immunoSEQ multiplex PCR, and the TCRdb table lists in-frame clones only, not all of them. The profile covers 100,000 or so clones, with approximately 87% appearing a single time and around 6% taken by the ten largest. A note on this clone: Its target is not known.

The J segment lost 9 bases and the V segment lost 4 bases, leaving 8 bases of the junction unmatched. Germline-derived CDR1 and CDR2 are SGHVS and FQNEAQ. The CDR3 contains 16 residues. The receptor's source is an adult with an advanced solid tumor such as melanoma, head and neck, liver or kidney cancer. Sample: CD4+ or CD8+ T cells sorted from blood, taken in a trial of the OX40 agonist ivuxolimab. The chain is built from TRBV7-8 and TRBJ2-1; 14 bases are a match to TRBD2. The CDR3 coding sequence is TGTGCCAGCAGCTCGGGACTAGCGGGGGCCCCTCGTGAGCAGTTCTTC. It translates to CASSSGLAGAPREQFF. Combining the CDR3 with reference TRBV7-8 and TRBJ2-1 gives the whole variable domain GAGVSQSPRYKVAKRGQDVALRCDPISGHVSLFWYQQALGQGPEFLTYFQNEAQLDKSGLPSDRFFAERPEGSVSTLKIQRTQQEDSAVYLCASSSGLAGAPREQFFGPGTRLTVL.